The sequence of this TCR beta chain was determined in a study of vaccination and CD4 T cells after COVID-19 (dated by TCRdb to 2022 to 2024). With regard to the full study: Convalescent patients had a positive SARS-CoV-2 result on nasal swab PCR, and of these patients, 8 or 9 had mild disease and one had severe disease. Six males and four females were included in the convalescent cohort, with two Hispanic individuals, seven Caucasians, two Asians and one multiracial person represented. Each participant got two doses of either the Pfizer-BioNTech BNT162b2 vaccine (n=8) or the Moderna mRNA-1273 vaccine (n=2). Post-COVID blood samples from convalescent patients were collected a median of around 100 days after diagnosis, with a range of 35 to 161 days. Post-vaccine blood samples were taken a median of about 77 days after the second vaccine dose, with a range of 14 to 241 days. Culture stimuli were overlapping spike peptide pools from SARS-CoV-2 and from the common cold coronaviruses HCoV-NL63, HCoV-OC43 and HCoV-229E. Control cultures used a CEFX viral epitope pool as positive control, an HIV-1 Nef peptide pool as negative control, or no peptide. In around nine COVID-19 convalescent patients and 4 infection-naive healthy vaccine recipients, the spike-specific CD4+ TCR repertoire before mRNA vaccination was compared with the repertoire after mRNA vaccination. The paper's findings and limits, for the study overall: In convalescent patients, a median around 90% of post-vaccine SARS-CoV-2-reactive clones were detected only after vaccination, suggesting vaccine-specific priming. The median count of SARS-CoV-2-reactive clonotypes went up from 20 to 25 after infection to 38 after vaccination, although the change was not significant. The number of convalescent patients in the study was relatively small, and the study did not examine early timepoints following natural infection. In convalescent patients, nearly all vaccine-specific clones (304 of 307) were found to be mono-reactive for SARS-CoV-2 spike rather than cross-reactive with common cold coronaviruses.

The method was PCR. At the Johns Hopkins FTIC core, DNA from the cultured CD4+ T cells underwent TCR sequencing with the Oncomine TCR Beta short-read assay. The QIAamp micro DNA kit was used to extract genomic DNA from the cultured CD4+ T cells. Oncomine TCR Beta libraries from cultured CD4+ T cells were pooled using unique dual indexes and sequenced on an Illumina iSeq 100. The source study handled its data this way. Non-productive sequences were removed, and CDR3s not starting with C, not ending with F or W, or shorter than 7 amino acids were discarded. Antigen-specific clonotypes were identified with the MANAFEST web application by comparing peptide-stimulated wells with reference and other culture wells. For a clone to be called positive, the clone needed an FDR below 0.05, an odds ratio above 5, and a productive frequency above 0.1% in at least two of three replicate wells. A clonotype was classed as cross-reactive if the clonotype showed significant expansion both in SARS-CoV-2 spike wells and in at least one common cold coronavirus spike condition. Using R version 3.6.1, CDR3 homology was evaluated through Levenshtein distances (stringdist) along with unrooted phylogenetic trees (ape). The public reads were quality trimmed at Q25 with fastp and then assembled into clones with MiXCR by TCRdb, keeping productive beta chains. One record per CDR3 amino acid sequence lists the most common genes and DNA. The V and J calls follow TCRdb's processing rather than the paper's. This sample gives some 11,000 distinct CDR3 sequences in total; roughly half of them show up just once. The ten largest clones represent 8.5% to 9% of the sample.

Between the V and J ends, shortened by 0 bases and 7 bases respectively, the junction contains 18 bases. Reading from cysteine to phenylalanine, the CDR3 counts 15 amino acids. Left in the record is the CDR3 DNA by itself, 45 bases read in frame from the first base. CDR1 and CDR2, per the germline V gene (reference sequence), are DFQATT and SNEGSKA. This clonotype was seen only once. It lacks a known antigen. The input lacks base qualities; no much larger clone sits a single base away. A single read constitutes weak evidence. Per the publication, the treatment or condition label means: approximately 10-day PBMC culture with coronavirus spike peptide pools or control peptides (ViraFEST assay). To expand antigen-specific T cells with peptide pools and then pick out the expanded clonotypes through TCR sequencing, the study relied on the ViraFEST assay. The positive SARS-CoV-2 PCR tests of the convalescent patients were dated from March to December 2020, before the Alpha, Beta and Delta variants emerged in the United States. Each well held 2.2 million or so PBMCs cultured in IMDM containing approximately 5% human AB serum and approximately 9.1 IU/ml IL-2, with about 9.4 ug/ml peptide pools added. Half of the culture medium was replaced with fresh IL-2-containing medium on days 3 and 7. CD4+ T cells were isolated after around 9 days of culture through negative selection using the EasySep CD4+ T cell isolation kit. Ficoll-Paque Plus gradient centrifugation was used to isolate PBMCs from whole blood, and the isolated PBMCs were then either used fresh or cryopreserved at -140C. Culture conditions were generally each tested in triplicate wells.

The V and J segments used are TRBV20-1 and TRBJ1-2, with a weak D call of TRBD1 (6 bases match). The sample consisted of CD4+ T cells from blood, cultured in vitro. This TCR came from a human donor who had recovered from COVID-19. The CDR3 here reads CSARDATGFRGGYTF. The base sequence is TGCAGTGCTAGAGATGCGACAGGCTTTAGGGGTGGCTACACCTTC.